Below are 20 T cell receptor beta chains sequenced from a single sample in a study of blood T cell dynamics during melanoma immunotherapy. Stated time point: week 3, after first cycle of checkpoint inhibitor. Some clones are missing from TCRdb's copy, which holds only in-frame ones; the method was immunoSEQ multiplex PCR. Of about 7,100 clones in the sample, more than 75% were seen once. The sequenced sample was blood, obtained from a patient treated with checkpoint blockade. These TCRs come from a human donor with melanoma.

V is TRBV10-3 and J is TRBJ2-1, with TRBD1 matching over 7 bases. The CDR3 runs 11 residues. The V segment lost 5 bases and the J segment 10 bases; nucleotides outside the gene matches: 2. In germline, CDR1 is ENHRY, CDR2 SYGVKD. CDR3 in DNA: TGTGCCATCAGTAAGACAGGGGAGCAGTTCTTC. It translates to CAISKTGEQFF.

The CDR3 reads CASSLDRAGSYGYTF. The CDR3 nucleotides are TGCGCCAGCAGCTTGGATCGGGCGGGAAGCTATGGCTACACCTTC. The chain employs TRBV5-1 and TRBJ1-2; D is undetermined. From germline, CDR1 is SGHRS and CDR2 YFSETQ. CDR3 length: 15 amino acids. Trimming left V 0 bases short and J 4 bases short, with 13 bases between.

The chain uses TRBV11-2 and TRBJ2-2; 12 nucleotides match TRBD2. The CDR3 loop spans 17 amino acids. V lost 5 bases to trimming and J lost 1 base; unmatched junction nucleotides: 5. Germline V lookup: CDR1 SGHAT, CDR2 FQNNGV. The CDR3 bases are TGTGCCAGCAGCCGCGCGGGACTAGCGGGGAACACCGGGGAGCTGTTTTTT. Protein: CASSRAGLAGNTGELFF.

This chain links TRBV6-5 with TRBJ1-2; D remains unclear. The CDR3 spans 14 residues. Trimming removed 7 bases at V and 8 bases at J, with 20 bases between. CDR1 and CDR2 (germline): MNHEY, SVGAGI. This chain's CDR3 is CASTKLSLDPGYTF. The CDR3 DNA reads as TGTGCCAGCACCAAGTTATCCCTTGATCCAGGCTACACCTTC.

The chain has TRBV18 and TRBJ2-1; tentatively, D is TRBD2 (6 bases). V dropped 6 bases and J dropped 1 base, with 7 bases sitting between them. Germline lookup yields CDR1 KGHSH and CDR2 LQKENI. The CDR3 contains 13 residues. CDR3 protein: CASSEGSYNEQFF. The CDR3 DNA follows: TGTGCCAGCTCGGAGGGTTCCTACAATGAGCAGTTCTTC.

The chain uses TRBV18 and TRBJ1-1, with D uncertain. CDR1 is KGHSH and CDR2 is LQKENI in the germline V gene. The ends were cut back, 7 bases at V and 4 bases at J, with 13 bases in the middle. There are 13 residues in the CDR3. The DNA for the CDR3 is TGTGCCAGCTTCGTCGACGGCTTCACTGAAGCTTTCTTT. Translating it yields CASFVDGFTEAFF.

The rearrangement uses TRBV2 and TRBJ2-7; D uncertain. The V and J ends lost 6 bases and 2 bases respectively, with 8 bases between them. The CDR3 totals 12 residues. Germline assignment: CDR1 SNHLY and CDR2 FYNNEI. The CDR3 is CASRIDPYEQYF. CDR3 DNA: TGTGCCAGCAGAATTGATCCCTACGAGCAGTACTTC.

This chain links TRBV6-1 with TRBJ2-7; 9 bases match TRBD1. The germline V gene encodes CDR1 MNHNS and CDR2 SASEGT. The CDR3 runs to 13 residues. V was clipped by 10 bases and J by 9 bases; unmatched bases: 13. CDR3 sequence: CATSRQTGGRQYV. CDR3 in DNA: TGTGCCACTTCCAGACAGACAGGGGGTCGGCAGTACGTC.

This chain connects TRBV5-6 to TRBJ2-7; possibly TRBD1 or TRBD2 for D (6 bases each). The CDR3 runs to 13 residues. V lost 4 bases and J lost 4, with 12 bases in between. The germline V gene encodes CDR1 SGHDT and CDR2 YYEEEE. The chain's CDR3 is CASSLRGRYEQYV. The CDR3, as DNA: TGTGCCAGCAGCCTCCGGGGGCGGTACGAGCAGTACGTC.

The rearrangement joins TRBV11-2 to TRBJ2-3, with 7 bases that match TRBD1. CDR1 SGHAT and CDR2 FQNNGV come from the germline V gene. The ends lost 4 bases at V and 1 base at J; junction bases unmatched: 2. The CDR3 is 14 amino acids. CDR3 sequence (DNA): TGTGCCAGCAGCTCCGGGACAGGCACAGATACGCAGTATTTT. It translates to CASSSGTGTDTQYF.

V is TRBV4-1 and J is TRBJ1-6; 7 nucleotides match TRBD1. This CDR3 region has 22 residues. The germline gives CDR1 MGHRA, CDR2 YSYEKL. J gave up 0 bases and V 1 base, and 18 bases lay outside the gene matches. CDR3 sequence (DNA): TGCGCCAGCAGCCAAGGGGGGGGTGACAGGGCCCGTCGGAGCTCCTATAATTCACCCCTCCACTTT. As protein: CASSQGGGDRARRSSYNSPLHF.

The gene calls are TRBV4-2 and TRBJ2-7; maybe TRBD2 (5 bases). CDR1 is LGHNA and CDR2 is YNFKEQ in the germline V gene. This CDR3 region has 13 residues. Trimming stripped 1 base from V and 4 bases from J, with 8 bases between. CDR3: CASSQVPGYEQYF. The CDR3 region has the DNA TGTGCCAGCAGCCAAGTTCCGGGATACGAGCAGTACTTC.

The chain combines TRBV30 with TRBJ2-5, with a possible D match to TRBD1 (6 bases). V lost 0 bases to trimming and J lost 5 bases, with 13 bases between them. This CDR3 is built from 14 residues. The germline CDR1 and CDR2 sequences are GTSNPN and SVGIG (reference sequence). CDR3 sequence: CAWSVGTLGETQYF. DNA of the CDR3: TGTGCCTGGAGTGTGGGGACACTTGGGGAGACCCAGTACTTC.

The V call is TRBV19, the J call TRBJ1-4; 7 bases align to TRBD1. With V trimmed by 7 bases and J by 5 bases, 7 bases remained unmatched. The CDR3 spans 14 residues. Germline V gene data show CDR1 as LNHDA and CDR2 as SQIVND (reference sequence). The CDR3: CASTRTGSNEKLFF. CDR3 in DNA: TGTGCCAGTACTCGGACAGGTTCAAATGAAAAACTGTTTTTT.

V gene TRBV10-3 combines with J gene TRBJ1-1, with D possibly matching TRBD1 (5 bases). CDR1 ENHRY and CDR2 SYGVKD come from the germline V gene. This CDR3 is built from 14 residues. Trimming shortened V by 3 bases and J by 1 base, and 9 bases separated the two germline ends. CDR3 loop: CAISERGGNTEAFF. The DNA for the CDR3 is TGTGCCATCAGTGAACGGGGGGGGAACACTGAAGCTTTCTTT.

This clone was seen once. The chain recombines TRBV4-1 with TRBJ2-1; 8 bases are shared with TRBD2. V gave up 1 base and J gave up 1 base; unmatched junction bases: 6. The germline gives CDR1 MGHRA, CDR2 YSYEKL. This CDR3 spans 17 amino acids. The CDR3 nucleotides are TGCGCCAGCAGCCAAGTCGGCGGGAGGATTTCCTACAATGAGCAGTTCTTC. Amino acids: CASSQVGGRISYNEQFF.

The CDR3 bases are TGCGCCAGCAGTTGGGCGGGACAGGGAACTGAAGCTTTCTTT. It yields the protein CASSWAGQGTEAFF. This chain connects TRBV5-1 to TRBJ1-1; TRBD1 matches 9 bases. The germline V gene encodes CDR1 SGHRS and CDR2 YFSETQ. V shed 5 bases, J shed 5 bases, and the junction held 7 bases outside the gene matches. This CDR3 is 14 amino acids long.

This chain uses TRBV5-1 with TRBJ1-1; possible D gene TRBD1, 5 bases. The V and J ends lost 4 bases and 0 bases respectively, with 13 bases between them. Germline-derived CDR1 and CDR2 are SGHRS and YFSETQ. This CDR3 has 15 residues. This CDR3 reads CASSPERGMNTEAFF. CDR3 coding DNA: TGCGCCAGCAGCCCCGAACGGGGGATGAACACTGAAGCTTTCTTT. Drawing the rest from reference TRBV5-1 and TRBJ1-1, the complete variable domain is KAGVTQTPRYLIKTRGQQVTLSCSPISGHRSVSWYQQTPGQGLQFLFEYFSETQRNKGNFPGRFSGRQFSNSRSEMNVSTLELGDSALYLCASSPERGMNTEAFFGQGTRLTVV.

This chain links TRBV12-1 with TRBJ2-3; TRBD2, the table's D call, lacks a check against the DNA. TRBV12-1 is tagged as a pseudogene. This CDR3 is 20 amino acids long. The CDR3 DNA reads TGTGCCAGCAGCTCCGACCCGGGACTAGCGGGGGGTGCTAGCACAGATACGCAGTATTTT. It specifies CASSSDPGLAGGASTDTQYF.

The rearrangement uses TRBV5-6 and TRBJ1-2; no clear D gene. Trimming stripped 0 bases from V and 4 bases from J, with 13 bases between. The CDR3 totals 15 residues. The germline V gene encodes CDR1 SGHDT and CDR2 YYEEEE. CDR3 residues: CASSLGSTGIYGYTF. The CDR3 bases are TGTGCCAGCAGCTTGGGCAGCACGGGGATCTATGGCTACACCTTC. Together with reference TRBV5-6 and TRBJ1-2, the CDR3 gives the full variable domain: DAGVTQSPTHLIKTRGQQVTLRCSPKSGHDTVSWYQQALGQGPQFIFQYYEEEERQRGNFPDRFSGHQFPNYSSELNVNALLLGDSALYLCASSLGSTGIYGYTFGSGTRLTVV.